The present T cell receptor beta chain was sequenced within a study of graft-versus-host responses after intestinal transplantation. Study-level information: In this cohort, recipients had multivisceral, liver-intestinal, or isolated intestinal transplants.

Profiled with immunoSEQ multiplex PCR; TCRdb holds only in-frame clones, not every one. The data show fewer than 120,000 clones, 93% seen once. In this sample, this clone turned up once. Antigen specificity is unknown. The source of this sequence is a human donor who received an intestinal transplant. The specimen was unstimulated CD8+ T cells sorted from spleen or lymph node cells, collected before intestinal transplant.

The CDR3 sequence is CASRAGGNEQYF. CDR3 nucleotides: TGTGCCAGCAGGGCAGGGGGCAACGAGCAGTACTTC. The chain couples TRBV5-5 to TRBJ2-7; 8 nucleotides line up with TRBD1. CDR3 length: 12 residues. Germline V lookup: CDR1 SGHKS, CDR2 YYEKEE (reference sequence). V trimming: 5 bases; J trimming: 5 bases; junction bases outside the gene matches: 3.